The T cell receptor beta chain described here comes from a study of tumor and adjacent non-tumor tissue in lung cancer. Study information: Histology: 11 to 13 adenocarcinoma, a couple of squamous cell carcinoma, 1 small cell lung cancer. Study results and caveats: Patients with more diverse tumor TCRs had worse survival. Significantly higher TCR diversity was found in tumor than normal lung. Top 100 clones took a larger repertoire share in normal lung.

Three rounds of nested PCR, following a modified ARM-PCR protocol, produced the TCRbeta library. Via MiXCR, TCRdb re-called the multiplex PCR reads, giving one row per CDR3 protein. The sample includes under 100,000 distinct CDR3 sequences, around 70% of them seen just once. This clonotype has only a few counts. Its matching antigen is unknown. With a much larger clone just one base away, this may be a read error. The germline V gene has CDR1 SGHNT and CDR2 YYREEE (reference sequence). The CDR3 is made up of 16 amino acids. The V gene lost 4 bases and the J gene lost 2 bases, with 16 bases spanning the gap. No cell sorting was done before RNA was extracted from the tissue.

The TCR originated in a woman aged 70 to 79 with non-small cell lung cancer. Sequencing input: lung tumor tissue. V and J are TRBV5-4 and TRBJ1-3; D is ambiguous. DNA of the CDR3: TGTGCCAGCAGCGCTCTGGGTGGGTCAGCTGGAAACACCATATATTTT. Amino acid sequence: CASSALGGSAGNTIYF.